Listed below are T cell receptor beta chains from one sample, sequenced in a study of CD8 T cells in ankylosing spondylitis. One entry per CDR3 protein results from TCRdb running MiXCR on the 5' RACE reads. The sample has 350,000 to 450,000 distinct CDR3 sequences; 25% to 30% are singletons. Sequenced sample: blood, either unsorted or a sorted T cell fraction (not recorded which). The receptors come from a male donor with ankylosing spondylitis. CDR3s include the opening cysteine and the closing phenylalanine or tryptophan. A D gene is named only where the DNA matches it firmly. A row's size may be missing; if present it is once, few, many or a size class.

CDR3 DNA,CDR3 protein,clone size,D gene,V gene,J gene
TGCAGTGCTAGAGATCATAGCGGGAGAGCAACAGATACGCAGTATTTT,CSARDHSGRATDTQYF,NA,TRBD2,TRBV20-1,TRBJ2-3
TGTGCCAGCAGCTTAAGCGGAGTTCAAGAGACCCAGTACTTC,CASSLSGVQETQYF,few,NA,TRBV7-7,TRBJ2-5
TGCAGTGCCCCCGGAGGTTCTAGCGGGAGGGGGTACAATGAGCAGTTCTTC,CSAPGGSSGRGYNEQFF,NA,TRBD2,TRBV20-1,TRBJ2-1
TGTGCCATCAGCCCCGGAGGCTCCTACAATGAGCAGTTCTTC,CAISPGGSYNEQFF,NA,NA,TRBV10-3,TRBJ2-1
TGCAGCGTTGGCCTTAAGGCTAGCGTCTATACGCAGTATTTT,CSVGLKASVYTQYF,NA,NA,TRBV29-1,TRBJ2-3
TGTGCCAGCAGGAGGACTAGCGGGACTAGCACAGATACGCAGTATTTT,CASRRTSGTSTDTQYF,few,TRBD2,TRBV2,TRBJ2-3
TGCGCCAGCAGCTTGGGGTTAGCGGGAGAGGGTACGCAGTATTTT,CASSLGLAGEGTQYF,few,TRBD2,TRBV5-1,TRBJ2-3
TGTGCCAGCGGAAGGTCTAGCGGGAGAGGGTTCAACACCGGGGAGCTGTTTTTT,CASGRSSGRGFNTGELFF,once,TRBD2,TRBV6-1,TRBJ2-2
TGCAGTGCTAGAGATCTTCGGGCGGCCCTAGGGTGGGAGCAGTACTTC,CSARDLRAALGWEQYF,few,NA,TRBV20-1,TRBJ2-7
TGTGCCAGCAGAAAGACTAGCGGGAGCGCCTACAATGAGCAGTTCTTC,CASRKTSGSAYNEQFF,NA,TRBD2,TRBV6-2/TRBV6-3,TRBJ2-1
TGCAGGACGGAAGCAGGGATTAACTATGGCTACACCTTC,CRTEAGINYGYTF,NA,NA,TRBV20-1,TRBJ1-2
TGTGCCAGCAGTTCAGACAGGGTCGGCAATGAGCAGTTCTTC,CASSSDRVGNEQFF,few,TRBD1,TRBV7-7,TRBJ2-1
TGTGCCAGTAGTATAGTTCAGGGATATGGCTACACCTTC,CASSIVQGYGYTF,few,NA,TRBV19,TRBJ1-2
TGTGCCACCAGCAGAGATATCCTAGGTAGCACAGATACGCAGTATTTT,CATSRDILGSTDTQYF,few,NA,TRBV15,TRBJ2-3
TGTGCCTGGAGTGTACTGAATAGCGGGAGGGAGCAGTTCTTC,CAWSVLNSGREQFF,NA,TRBD2,TRBV30,TRBJ2-1
TGTGCCAGCAGCTCGGGGCTTAATTCACCCCTCCACTTT,CASSSGLNSPLHF,NA,NA,TRBV11-3,TRBJ1-6
TGTGCCAGCAGAAAGGACTCGGGCGGTTTGGAGCAGTTCTTC,CASRKDSGGLEQFF,NA,NA,TRBV6-2/TRBV6-3,TRBJ2-1
TGCGCCAGCAACTTCGGGACTAACGAAGAGACCCAGTACTTC,CASNFGTNEETQYF,NA,TRBD2,TRBV5-1,TRBJ2-5
TGCAGTGCTAGAGTTGGGGCGGGCTACACCTTC,CSARVGAGYTF,many,NA,TRBV20-1,TRBJ1-2
TGCGCCAGCAGCGGGGGGACCGGGATTACTCAGGGAGAGACCCAGTACTTC,CASSGGTGITQGETQYF,NA,NA,TRBV5-1,TRBJ2-5
TGTGCCAGCAGCCTGGACAGGGGAAAACATGGCTACACCTTC,CASSLDRGKHGYTF,NA,TRBD1,TRBV12-3/TRBV12-4,TRBJ1-2
TGTGCCAGCAGTAACGGAGGGGGCGACACCGGGGAGCTGTTTTTT,CASSNGGGDTGELFF,few,NA,TRBV12-3/TRBV12-4,TRBJ2-2
TGTGCCAGCAGTCCCCAGGACAGGGGAGGAGAAAAACTGTTTTTT,CASSPQDRGGEKLFF,NA,TRBD1,TRBV28,TRBJ1-4
TGCAGCGTGCGGGGACTAACCTCATCCTACGAGCAGTACTTC,CSVRGLTSSYEQYF,NA,TRBD2,TRBV29-1,TRBJ2-7
TGTGCCAGCAGTTTAGTGGGGTCCTCAGGGAACTATGGCTACACCTTC,CASSLVGSSGNYGYTF,NA,NA,TRBV12-3/TRBV12-4,TRBJ1-2
TGCAGTGCTTTGGGGACAGTTGGAACCGGGGAGCTGTTTTTT,CSALGTVGTGELFF,few,TRBD1,TRBV20-1,TRBJ2-2
TGCGCCAGCAGCTTGACAGGGGGTGGCAATCAGCCCCAGCATTTT,CASSLTGGGNQPQHF,many,TRBD1,TRBV5-1,TRBJ1-5
TGTGCCAGCAGTTACGAAGGGAACCCCTACAATGAGCAGTTCTTC,CASSYEGNPYNEQFF,few,NA,TRBV6-5,TRBJ2-1
TGTGCCAGCTCACCGAGGGACGGCTACGAGCAGTACTTC,CASSPRDGYEQYF,few,NA,TRBV18,TRBJ2-7